The text below deals with one T cell receptor (beta chain). V lost 6 bases to trimming and J lost 5 bases, with 14 bases between them. The V gene's germline CDR1 is MNHEY and CDR2 SVGAGI. This CDR3 has 14 residues. Profiling relied on immunoSEQ multiplex PCR, and the TCRdb table lists in-frame clones only, not all of them. This sample carries about 9,900 clones, approximately 77% of them seen once, and the ten largest clones take less than 25%. The sample comes from a study of tumor-infiltrating lymphocytes in localized non-small cell lung cancer. The sequence came from a human donor with non-small cell lung cancer. V is TRBV6-5 and J is TRBJ1-5; tentatively, D is TRBD1 (5 bases). The sequenced sample consisted of lung tumor tissue. In DNA form, the CDR3 reads TGTGCCAGCAGCCGACCGGGGGTAGATCAGCCCCAGCATTTT. Translating it yields CASSRPGVDQPQHF.